The clone carrying this T cell receptor beta chain was detected a few times. Antigen unknown. The primer mix had 60 Vbeta and 13 Jbeta primers. Per the study methods: Around 10 million shared chains were among some 80 million unique TCR beta chains counted in a later analysis. Profiled with immunoSEQ multiplex PCR; TCRdb holds only in-frame clones, not every one. That table supplies the V and J calls and clone size; D and trimming were determined from the DNA. The sample has about 150,000 clones; around 70% are singletons. This CDR3 comprises 15 residues. Trimming removed 0 bases at V and 5 bases at J, with 10 bases between. From germline, CDR1 is LNHNV and CDR2 YYDKDF (reference sequence). This entry is derived from a study of cytomegalovirus exposure and HLA in healthy donors. Findings and limits, study-wide: V- and J-gene trimming in TCR beta was tied to a missense DCLRE1C variant by an analysis performed later.

The rearrangement links TRBV15 to TRBJ1-4; D may be TRBD1 (6 bases). The clonotype comes from a man aged 25-45 years in good health and CMV-seronegative. Input material: PBMCs. The CDR3 nucleotides read TGTGCCACCAGCAGAGATCGGACAGTAAATGAAAAACTGTTTTTT. Protein: CATSRDRTVNEKLFF.